This T cell receptor beta chain was identified during a study of blood T cell repertoires in COVID-19. In the study's own analysis: Reference gene primer amplification gave estimated nucleated cell counts. The assay was immunoSEQ multiplex PCR, and TCRdb's table has in-frame clones only and misses some. V, J and clone size are those of that table, while D and trimming were read from the DNA. In the table there are about 270,000 clones, 80% to 90% of which are singletons. Per germline, CDR1 LNHDA and CDR2 SQIVND (reference sequence). V was pared by 3 bases and J by 5 bases, with 17 bases between. This CDR3 is built from 16 residues.

This chain uses TRBV19 with TRBJ1-5; TRBD1 might be the D (6 bases). The sample comprised peripheral blood. The TCR sequence derives from a woman aged 50 to 60 with acute or convalescent COVID-19. Here the CDR3 DNA reads TGTGCCAGTAGTATTAACAGGGAGATAGGAGATCAGCCCCAGCATTTT. This encodes CASSINREIGDQPQHF.